Following are 2 T cell receptor beta chains from one sample sequenced in a study of T cell responses to AZD1222 COVID-19 vaccine. This table comes from immunoSEQ multiplex PCR, and its TCRdb copy is limited to in-frame clones, with some not included. The sample contains about 110,000 clones, 90% to 95% of which appear only once. The source material was peripheral blood, sampled on day 0 of AZD1222 vaccination. Receptors were obtained from an adult in good health.

The rearrangement joins TRBV6-5 to TRBJ1-1; possible D gene TRBD1, 5 bases. V shed 2 bases and J shed 4 bases, with 11 bases lying between them. Germline CDR1 is MNHEY and CDR2 is SVGAGI. The CDR3 runs to 14 residues. CDR3 DNA: TGTGCCAGCAGTTACCCCGGGGGTCGCACTGAAGCTTTCTTT. This encodes CASSYPGGRTEAFF.

The J gene is TRBJ1-1, the V gene TRBV19; no firm D call. V dropped 4 bases and J dropped 3 bases, with 15 bases sitting between them. Germline CDR1 reads LNHDA; CDR2 reads SQIVND (reference sequence). This CDR3 has 15 residues. The CDR3 loop reads CASSTFSSTHTEAFF. The DNA of the CDR3 is TGTGCCAGTAGTACATTTAGTTCCACCCACACTGAAGCTTTCTTT.